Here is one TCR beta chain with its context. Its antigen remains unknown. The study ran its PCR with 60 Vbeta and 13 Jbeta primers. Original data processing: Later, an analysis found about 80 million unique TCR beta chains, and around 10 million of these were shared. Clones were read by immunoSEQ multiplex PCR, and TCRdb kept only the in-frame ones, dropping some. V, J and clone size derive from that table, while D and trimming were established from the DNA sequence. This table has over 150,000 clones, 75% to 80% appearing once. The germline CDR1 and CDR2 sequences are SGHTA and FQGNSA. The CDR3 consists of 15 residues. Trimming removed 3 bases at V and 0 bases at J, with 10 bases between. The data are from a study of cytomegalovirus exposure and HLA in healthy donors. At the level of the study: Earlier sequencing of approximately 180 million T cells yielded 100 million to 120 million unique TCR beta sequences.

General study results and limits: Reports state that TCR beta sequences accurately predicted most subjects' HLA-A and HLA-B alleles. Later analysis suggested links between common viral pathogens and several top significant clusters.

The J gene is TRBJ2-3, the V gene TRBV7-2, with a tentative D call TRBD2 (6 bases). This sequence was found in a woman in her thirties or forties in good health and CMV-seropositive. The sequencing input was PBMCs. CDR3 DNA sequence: TGTGCCAGCAGCTTGGAGGGTGGGAGCACAGATACGCAGTATTTT. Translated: CASSLEGGSTDTQYF.